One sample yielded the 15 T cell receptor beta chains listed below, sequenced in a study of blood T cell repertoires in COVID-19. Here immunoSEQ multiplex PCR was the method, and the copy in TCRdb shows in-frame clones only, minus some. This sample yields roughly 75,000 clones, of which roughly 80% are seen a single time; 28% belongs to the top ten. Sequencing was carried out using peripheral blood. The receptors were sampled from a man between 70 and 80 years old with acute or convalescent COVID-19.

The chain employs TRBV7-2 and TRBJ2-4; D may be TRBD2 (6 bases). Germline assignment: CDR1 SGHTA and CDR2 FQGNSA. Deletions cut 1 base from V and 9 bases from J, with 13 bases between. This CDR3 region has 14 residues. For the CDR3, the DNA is TGTGCCAGCAGCTTAGTGGCGGGATGGAGCATTCAGTACTTC. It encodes CASSLVAGWSIQYF.

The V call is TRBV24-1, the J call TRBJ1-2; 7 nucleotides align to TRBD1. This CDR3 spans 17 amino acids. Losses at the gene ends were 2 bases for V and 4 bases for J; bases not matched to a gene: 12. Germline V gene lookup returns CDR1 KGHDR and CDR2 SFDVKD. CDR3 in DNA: TGTGCCACCAGTGATTCGCGGGACAGCGGATCCTTCTATGGCTACACCTTC. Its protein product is CATSDSRDSGSFYGYTF.

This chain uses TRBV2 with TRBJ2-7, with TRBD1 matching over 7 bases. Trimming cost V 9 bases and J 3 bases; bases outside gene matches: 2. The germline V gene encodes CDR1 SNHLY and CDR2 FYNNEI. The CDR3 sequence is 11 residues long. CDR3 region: CASHRGYEQYF. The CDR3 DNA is TGTGCCAGTCACAGGGGCTACGAGCAGTACTTC.

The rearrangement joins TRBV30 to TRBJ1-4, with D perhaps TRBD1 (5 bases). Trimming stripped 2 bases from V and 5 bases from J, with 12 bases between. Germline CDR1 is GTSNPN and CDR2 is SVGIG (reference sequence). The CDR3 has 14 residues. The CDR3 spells CAWSSLGRNEKLFF. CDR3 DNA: TGTGCCTGGAGTTCCCTGGGGCGGAATGAAAAACTGTTTTTT.

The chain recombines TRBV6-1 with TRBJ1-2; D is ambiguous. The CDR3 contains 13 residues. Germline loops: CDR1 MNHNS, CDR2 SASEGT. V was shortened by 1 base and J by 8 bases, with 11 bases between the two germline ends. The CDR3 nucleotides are TGTGCCAGCAGTGAAGTGTGGAGTGGAGGCTACACCTTC. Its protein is CASSEVWSGGYTF.

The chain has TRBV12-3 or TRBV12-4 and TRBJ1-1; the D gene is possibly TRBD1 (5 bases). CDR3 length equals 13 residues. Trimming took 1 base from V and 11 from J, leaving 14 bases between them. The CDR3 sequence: CASSLGAQAQAFF. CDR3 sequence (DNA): TGTGCCAGCAGTTTAGGAGCACAGGCACAGGCTTTCTTT.

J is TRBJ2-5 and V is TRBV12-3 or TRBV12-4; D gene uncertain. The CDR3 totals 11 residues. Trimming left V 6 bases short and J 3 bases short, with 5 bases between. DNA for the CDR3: TGTGCCAGCAGGGCAGAAGAGACCCAGTACTTC. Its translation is CASRAEETQYF.

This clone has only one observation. The CDR3 coding sequence is TGTGCCAGCAGTGAGGGAACAGGTACCCAAGCCCAGCATTTT. Translating it yields CASSEGTGTQAQHF. This chain joins TRBV25-1 and TRBJ1-5; a possible D gene is TRBD1 (5 bases). The CDR3 has 14 amino acids. With 3 bases removed from V and 11 bases from J, the gap between germline ends came to 17 bases. CDR1 and CDR2 from the germline V gene are MGHDK and SYGVNS.

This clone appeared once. Written as DNA, the CDR3 is TGCGCCAGCAGCTTGTCTTACGGACAGGTCATGAACACTGAAGCTTTCTTT. Residues: CASSLSYGQVMNTEAFF. This rearrangement joins TRBV5-1 to TRBJ1-1; 7 nucleotides agree with TRBD1. Germline V gene data show CDR1 as SGHRS and CDR2 as YFSETQ. The V and J ends lost 1 base and 0 bases, in that order; junction bases with no gene match: 9. The CDR3 sequence is 17 residues long.

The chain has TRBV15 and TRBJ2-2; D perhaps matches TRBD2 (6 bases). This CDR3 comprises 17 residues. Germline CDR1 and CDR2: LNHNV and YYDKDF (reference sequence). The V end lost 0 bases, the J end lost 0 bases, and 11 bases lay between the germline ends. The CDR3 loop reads CATSRDRSGANTGELFF. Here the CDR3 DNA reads TGTGCCACCAGCAGAGATCGTAGCGGCGCGAACACCGGGGAGCTGTTTTTT. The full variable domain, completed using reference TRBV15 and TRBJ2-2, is DAMVIQNPRYQVTQFGKPVTLSCSQTLNHNVMYWYQQKSSQAPKLLFHYYDKDFNNEADTPDNFQSRRPNTSFCFLDIRSPGLGDTAMYLCATSRDRSGANTGELFFGEGSRLTVL.

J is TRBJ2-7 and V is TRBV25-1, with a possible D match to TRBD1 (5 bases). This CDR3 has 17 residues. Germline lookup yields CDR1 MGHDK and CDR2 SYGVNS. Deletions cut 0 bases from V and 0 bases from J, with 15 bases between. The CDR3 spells CASSEYGAKRSSYEQYF. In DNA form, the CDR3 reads TGTGCCAGCAGTGAATATGGGGCCAAAAGGAGCTCCTACGAGCAGTACTTC.

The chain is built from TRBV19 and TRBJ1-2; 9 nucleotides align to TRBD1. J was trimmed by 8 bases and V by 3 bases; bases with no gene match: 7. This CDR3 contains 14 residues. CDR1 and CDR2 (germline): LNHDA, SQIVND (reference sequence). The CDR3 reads CASSIRDREEGYTF. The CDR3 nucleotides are TGTGCCAGTAGTATCCGGGACAGGGAGGAGGGCTACACCTTC.

The CDR3 loop is CASRGQPQTGELFF. CDR3 in DNA: TGTGCCAGCAGGGGACAGCCTCAAACCGGGGAGCTGTTTTTT. The V gene is TRBV6-5, the J gene TRBJ2-2; 7 bases align to TRBD1. Germline CDR1 reads MNHEY; CDR2 reads SVGAGI. The V segment lost 6 bases and the J segment 5 bases; nucleotides outside the gene matches: 6. There are 14 residues in the CDR3.

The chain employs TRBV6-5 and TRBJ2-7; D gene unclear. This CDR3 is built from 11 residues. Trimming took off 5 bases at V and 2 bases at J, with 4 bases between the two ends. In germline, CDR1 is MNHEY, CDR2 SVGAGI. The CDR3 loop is CASSRPYEQYF. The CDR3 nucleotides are TGTGCCAGCAGTCGTCCCTACGAGCAGTACTTC.

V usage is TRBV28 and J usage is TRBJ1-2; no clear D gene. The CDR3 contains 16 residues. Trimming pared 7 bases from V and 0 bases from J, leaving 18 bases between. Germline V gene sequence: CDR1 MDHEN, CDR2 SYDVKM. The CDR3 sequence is CASTPPPAGANYGYTF. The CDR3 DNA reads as TGTGCCAGCACTCCACCACCCGCCGGAGCTAACTATGGCTACACCTTC.